This T cell receptor (beta chain) was retrieved from a study of tumor-infiltrating lymphocytes in primary liver carcinoma. Study-wide points: Tumor region pairs shared more overlap than did tumor-adjacent and tumor-blood pairs.

RNA was extracted from whole blood without cell sorting, alongside germline DNA. cDNA specific to TCR beta was made from roughly 500 ng of total RNA, with a constant-region primer employed for priming. ARM-PCR, slightly modified, supplied the TCR beta libraries through three nested multiplex PCR rounds. The first two PCR rounds used TRBV1-TRBV30 forward primers with a C-beta reverse primer, about 10 cycles each. TCRdb analysed the multiplex PCR reads with MiXCR anew, one entry per CDR3 protein. The sample includes approximately 300,000 distinct CDR3 sequences, 55% to 65% of them seen just once. A note on this clonotype: The antigen is not known. Relative to the germline gene, one junction end is altered; a read error may explain this.

From germline, CDR1 is KGHDR and CDR2 SFDVKD. This CDR3 contains 17 residues. The genes are TRBV24-1 and TRBJ1-1; D ambiguous. This clonotype was obtained from a man aged 35 to 55 with primary liver carcinoma and hepatitis B virus infection. The sample consisted of peripheral blood. This CDR3 is CASSDLAQRPFYTETFF. In DNA form, the CDR3 reads TGTGCCTCCAGTGATTTGGCCCAAAGGCCCTTTTACACTGAAACTTTCTTT.